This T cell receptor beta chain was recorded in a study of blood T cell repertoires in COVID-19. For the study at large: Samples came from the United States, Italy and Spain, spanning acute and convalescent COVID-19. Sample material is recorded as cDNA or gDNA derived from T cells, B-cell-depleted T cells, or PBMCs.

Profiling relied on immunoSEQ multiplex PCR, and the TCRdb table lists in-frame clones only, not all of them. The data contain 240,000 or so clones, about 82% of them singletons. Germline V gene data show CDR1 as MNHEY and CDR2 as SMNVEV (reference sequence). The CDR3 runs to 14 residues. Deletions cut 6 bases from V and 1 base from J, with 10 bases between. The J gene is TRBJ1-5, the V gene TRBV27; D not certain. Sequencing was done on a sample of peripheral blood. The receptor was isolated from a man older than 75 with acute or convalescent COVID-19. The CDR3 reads CASRILGSNQPQHF. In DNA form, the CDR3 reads TGTGCCAGCAGGATTCTCGGGAGCAATCAGCCCCAGCATTTT.